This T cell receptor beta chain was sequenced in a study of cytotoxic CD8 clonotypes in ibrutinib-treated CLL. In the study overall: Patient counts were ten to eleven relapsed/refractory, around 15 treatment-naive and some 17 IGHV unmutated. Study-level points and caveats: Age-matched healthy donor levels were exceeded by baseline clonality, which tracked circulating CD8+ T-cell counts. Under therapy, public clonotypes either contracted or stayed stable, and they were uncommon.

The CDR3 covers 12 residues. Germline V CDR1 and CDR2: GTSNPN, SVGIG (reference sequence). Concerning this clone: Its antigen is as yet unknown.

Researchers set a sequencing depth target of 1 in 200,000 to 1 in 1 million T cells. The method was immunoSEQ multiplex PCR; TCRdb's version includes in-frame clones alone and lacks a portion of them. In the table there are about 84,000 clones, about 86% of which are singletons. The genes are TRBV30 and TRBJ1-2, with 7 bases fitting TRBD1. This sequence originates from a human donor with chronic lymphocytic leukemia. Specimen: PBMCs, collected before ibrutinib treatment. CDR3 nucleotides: TGTGCTTTGGGACAGATTAACTATGGCTACACCTTC. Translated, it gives CALGQINYGYTF.